These 10 T cell receptor beta chains share one sample of origin, sequenced in a study of T cell changes during pregnancy in multiple sclerosis. This table comes from immunoSEQ multiplex PCR, and its TCRdb copy is limited to in-frame clones, with some not included. The repertoire holds about 47,000 clones, with 90% to 95% as singletons. The specimen was peripheral blood, collected in the second trimester of pregnancy. Receptor source: a female donor with multiple sclerosis, enrolled in a pregnancy study.

This chain uses TRBV9 with TRBJ2-3; 8 positions agree with TRBD2. J gave up 8 bases and V 0 bases, and 17 bases lay outside the gene matches. The CDR3 spans 18 residues. From germline, CDR1 is SGDLS and CDR2 YYNGEE. CDR3 region: CASSVGAGGSGTGGTQYF. The DNA for the CDR3 is TGTGCCAGCAGCGTAGGCGCTGGGGGTAGCGGGACCGGGGGTACGCAGTATTTT.

This chain uses TRBV6-4 with TRBJ2-5, with 9 bases identical to TRBD2. From germline, CDR1 is MRHNA and CDR2 SNTAGT. Trimming cost V 7 bases and J 5 bases; bases outside gene matches: 14. There are 16 residues in the CDR3. Written as DNA, the CDR3 is TGTGCCAGCACCCGAATGGGTAGCGGGAGTGATGAGACCCAGTACTTC. This codes for CASTRMGSGSDETQYF.

A single count supports this clone. The chain couples TRBV4-1 to TRBJ2-7, with 9 nucleotides matching TRBD1. This CDR3 has 15 amino acids. Looked up from germline, CDR1 is MGHRA and CDR2 is YSYEKL. Trimming cost V 4 bases and J 2 bases; bases outside gene matches: 6. CDR3: CASSPSRDRAYEQYF. CDR3 sequence (DNA): TGCGCCAGCAGCCCGTCCCGGGACAGGGCCTACGAGCAGTACTTC.

J is TRBJ2-3 and V is TRBV19; D possibly corresponds to TRBD1 (5 bases). V was shortened by 0 bases and J by 2 bases, with 12 bases between the two germline ends. The V gene's germline CDR1 is LNHDA and CDR2 SQIVND (reference sequence). CDR3 length equals 16 residues. CDR3 sequence reads: CASSIDRRVDTDTQYF. For the CDR3, the DNA is TGTGCCAGTAGTATAGACCGCAGGGTTGACACAGATACGCAGTATTTT.

This rearrangement joins TRBV6-5 to TRBJ2-7; perhaps TRBD1 as D (5 bases). This CDR3 is built from 16 residues. CDR1 and CDR2 (germline): MNHEY, SVGAGI. Trimming left V 0 bases short and J 7 bases short, with 19 bases between. CDR3 sequence reads: CASSYSSPRQINEQYF. In DNA form, the CDR3 reads TGTGCCAGCAGTTACTCGAGCCCCCGACAGATAAATGAGCAGTACTTC.

The table lists this clone with a few counts. The rearrangement uses TRBV25-1 and TRBJ1-2, with D perhaps TRBD1 (6 bases). This CDR3 is 13 amino acids long. The V gene's germline CDR1 is MGHDK and CDR2 SYGVNS. The V end was cut by 11 bases, the J end by 4 bases, with 17 bases between. The CDR3 protein is CAPAVGRGYGYTF. CDR3 coding DNA: TGTGCCCCGGCCGTGGGCAGGGGCTATGGCTACACCTTC.

V and J are TRBV27 and TRBJ1-5; no clear D. The germline CDR1 and CDR2 sequences are MNHEY and SMNVEV (reference sequence). The germline V and J ends were trimmed by 4 bases and 9 bases, with 10 bases remaining between them. The CDR3 sequence is 12 residues long. The CDR3 bases are TGTGCCAGCAGTTCGGGAATATGGCCCCAGCATTTT. The encoded protein is CASSSGIWPQHF.

The rearrangement uses TRBV9 and TRBJ2-2; 9 nucleotides align to TRBD1. Germline CDR1 SGDLS, CDR2 YYNGEE. The V segment lost 0 bases and the J segment 7 bases; nucleotides outside the gene matches: 10. This CDR3 is built from 17 residues. CDR3 region: CASSVEGTGRIGGELFF. The CDR3, as DNA: TGTGCCAGCAGCGTAGAGGGGACAGGGCGGATTGGCGGGGAGCTGTTTTTT.

The chain is built from TRBV2 and TRBJ2-7; D perhaps matches TRBD2 (5 bases). This CDR3 contains 14 residues. Germline V lookup: CDR1 SNHLY, CDR2 FYNNEI. V was trimmed by 0 bases and J by 11 bases, leaving 17 bases between them. For the CDR3, the DNA is TGTGCCAGCAGTGAAGCGGTACTAGTGACAACGGAGTACTTC. Amino acids: CASSEAVLVTTEYF.

This clone was seen more than once but under ten times. The chain joins TRBV28 to TRBJ1-2, with unresolved D. V lost 4 bases and J lost 2, with 8 bases in between. The CDR3 contains 13 residues. The germline V gene has CDR1 MDHEN and CDR2 SYDVKM. Here the CDR3 DNA reads TGTGCCAGCAGTTCCCACAAAAACTATGGCTACACCTTC. Its protein is CASSSHKNYGYTF.